One and the same sample provided the 8 T cell receptor beta chains below, sequenced in a study of shared clonotypes between healthy human individuals (dated by TCRdb to 2018 to 2020). To prepare the library, the immunoSEQ multiplex PCR assay was applied. The clones in this table, taken by TCRdb from immuneACCESS, are in-frame only. Not every clone is retained; where verified, under half of the shortfall comes from an unresolved V gene, and the cause of the rest is unknown. Present in this sample are roughly 1,100,000 clones, approximately 70% of which were seen just once. The top ten clonotypes cover about 1.5% of the sample. Sequenced: memory CD4+ T cells sorted from blood. This sample's cell subset or site label indicates: CD45RA-negative fraction. The receptors come from a man between 18 and 29 years old in good health.

CDR3 in DNA: TGTGCCAGCAGCAACAGACAGGGTCATGGAAACACCATATATTTT. Translating it yields CASSNRQGHGNTIYF. V gene TRBV7-8 combines with J gene TRBJ1-3; TRBD1 agrees at 7 bases. Germline CDR1 SGHVS, CDR2 FQNEAQ. The CDR3 loop spans 15 amino acids. Trimming cost V 5 bases and J 3 bases; bases outside gene matches: 7.

The chain carries TRBV11-1 and TRBJ1-1, with D maybe TRBD1 (6 bases). Trimming removed 8 bases from V and 4 bases from J, with 14 bases in between. Germline V gene lookup returns CDR1 SGHAT and CDR2 FQDESV (reference sequence). The CDR3 spans 13 residues. The CDR3 nucleotides read TGTGCCAGCGGTCTGACAGGCGGCACTGAAGCTTTCTTT. Translated: CASGLTGGTEAFF.

This chain connects TRBV6-1 to TRBJ2-1; either TRBD1 or TRBD2 may fit D (5 bases each). CDR1 is MNHNS and CDR2 is SASEGT in the germline V gene. V was shortened by 4 bases and J by 9 bases, with 19 bases between the two germline ends. The CDR3 contains 15 residues. DNA of the CDR3: TGTGCCAGCAGTGTACTCGCCGGGACCCTCGGTGAGCAGTTCTTC. It specifies CASSVLAGTLGEQFF.

The chain has TRBV18 and TRBJ1-6; TRBD1 matches at 10 bases. The germline CDR1 and CDR2 sequences are KGHSH and LQKENI. V lost 2 bases and J lost 10; bases outside the gene matches: 8. The CDR3 is 16 amino acids. In DNA form, the CDR3 reads TGTGCCAGCTCACCAAATCGGGACAGGGGAAAATCACCCCTCCACTTT. It encodes CASSPNRDRGKSPLHF.

The chain couples TRBV30 to TRBJ1-6, with 9 bases aligning to TRBD1. The junction had 9 bases not matched to a gene; V was cut back by 0 bases and J by 9 bases. CDR1 is GTSNPN and CDR2 is SVGIG in the germline V gene (reference sequence). The CDR3 is 16 residues long. The CDR3 protein is CAWSVLIGTGLSPLHF. The CDR3 DNA follows: TGTGCCTGGAGTGTATTGATCGGGACAGGGCTTTCACCCCTCCACTTT.

The genes are TRBV10-2 and TRBJ2-1; 8 bases match TRBD1. This CDR3 region has 18 residues. V trimming: 6 bases; J trimming: 5 bases; junction bases outside the gene matches: 18. Germline values: CDR1 WSHSY, CDR2 SAAADI. The CDR3 sequence is CASRDRDRTPQTDNEQFF. The CDR3 bases are TGCGCCAGCAGGGATCGGGACAGGACGCCTCAGACCGACAATGAGCAGTTCTTC.

This clone was detected a few times. The genes are TRBV28 and TRBJ2-7; the match to TRBD2 covers 8 bases. Germline CDR1 and CDR2: MDHEN and SYDVKM. The CDR3 is made up of 13 amino acids. V lost 6 bases and J lost 4; bases outside the gene matches: 5. In nucleotides, the CDR3 is TGTGCCAGCAGACAGACTAGCGTTTACGAGCAGTACTTC. It specifies CASRQTSVYEQYF.

V gene TRBV28 combines with J gene TRBJ2-7, with D hard to call. The germline gives CDR1 MDHEN, CDR2 SYDVKM. Trimming stripped 1 base from V and 0 bases from J, with 19 bases between. CDR3 length equals 18 residues. Here the CDR3 DNA reads TGTGCCAGCAGTTTATTCCAGTTAGGGCAGAAAAACTCCTACGAGCAGTACTTC. As protein: CASSLFQLGQKNSYEQYF.